This TCR beta chain appears in the sequencing data of a study of blood T cell repertoires in COVID-19. The V segment lost 1 base and the J segment 5 bases; nucleotides outside the gene matches: 8. The CDR3 contains 15 residues. Germline assignment: CDR1 MGHRA and CDR2 YSYEKL. In the study's own analysis: Amplification with reference gene primers provided the estimates of nucleated cell counts. TCRdb's copy holds only in-frame clones and misses some; the assay was immunoSEQ multiplex PCR. V and J calls and clone size follow that table, whereas D and trimming were derived from the DNA. The sample has about 110,000 clones, 85% to 90% seen once.

The TCR originated in a human donor in a cohort sampled during active COVID-19. This chain joins TRBV4-1 and TRBJ2-7; 7 bases align to TRBD2. Sequencing was performed on peripheral blood. The DNA for the CDR3 is TGCGCCAGCAGCCAAGGGGCGGGAGTTATCCACGAGCAGTACTTC. It translates to CASSQGAGVIHEQYF.